This record concerns one T cell receptor (beta chain) sequence. The CDR3 loop spans 14 amino acids. Germline lookup yields CDR1 MNHNY and CDR2 SVGAGI (reference sequence). V lost 5 bases and J lost 8, with 18 bases in between. This sample stems from a study of blood T cell repertoires in COVID-19. Study context: From the United States, Italy and Spain came samples of acute and convalescent COVID-19. PBMCs, B-cell-depleted T cells, or T cells were the source of the cDNA or gDNA that made up the material.

Original analysis: From reference gene primer amplification, estimates of nucleated cell counts were derived. Here immunoSEQ multiplex PCR was the method, and the copy in TCRdb shows in-frame clones only, minus some. V and J calls plus clone size are reproduced from that table; the DNA served to infer D and trimming. Among 270,000 or so clones, over 75% were seen once, and the ten largest hold 8.6%. This chain links TRBV6-6 with TRBJ1-2; TRBD1 is a possible D gene (5 bases). The sample taken for sequencing was peripheral blood. The TCR originated in a human donor in a cohort sampled during active COVID-19. This CDR3 reads CASSPEGSIRGYTF. The CDR3, as DNA: TGTGCCAGCAGTCCGGAGGGGAGCATTAGGGGCTACACCTTC.